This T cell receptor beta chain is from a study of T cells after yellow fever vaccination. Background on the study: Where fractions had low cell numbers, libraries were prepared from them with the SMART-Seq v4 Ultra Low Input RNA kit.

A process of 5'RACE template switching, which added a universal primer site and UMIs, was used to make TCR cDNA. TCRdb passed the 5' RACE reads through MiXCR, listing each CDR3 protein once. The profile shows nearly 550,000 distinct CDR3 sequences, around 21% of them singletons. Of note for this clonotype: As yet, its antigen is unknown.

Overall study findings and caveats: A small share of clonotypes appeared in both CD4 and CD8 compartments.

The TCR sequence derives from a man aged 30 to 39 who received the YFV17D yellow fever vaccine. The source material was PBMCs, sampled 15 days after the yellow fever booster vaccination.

This CDR3 is CSVLDPGAGYTF. For the CDR3, the DNA is TGCAGCGTTCTCGATCCGGGTGCAGGCTACACCTTC. The gene calls are TRBV29-1 and TRBJ1-2; no firm D call. This CDR3 is built from 12 residues. Germline values: CDR1 SQVTM, CDR2 ANQGSEA. With 5 bases removed from V and 8 bases from J, the gap between germline ends came to 15 bases.